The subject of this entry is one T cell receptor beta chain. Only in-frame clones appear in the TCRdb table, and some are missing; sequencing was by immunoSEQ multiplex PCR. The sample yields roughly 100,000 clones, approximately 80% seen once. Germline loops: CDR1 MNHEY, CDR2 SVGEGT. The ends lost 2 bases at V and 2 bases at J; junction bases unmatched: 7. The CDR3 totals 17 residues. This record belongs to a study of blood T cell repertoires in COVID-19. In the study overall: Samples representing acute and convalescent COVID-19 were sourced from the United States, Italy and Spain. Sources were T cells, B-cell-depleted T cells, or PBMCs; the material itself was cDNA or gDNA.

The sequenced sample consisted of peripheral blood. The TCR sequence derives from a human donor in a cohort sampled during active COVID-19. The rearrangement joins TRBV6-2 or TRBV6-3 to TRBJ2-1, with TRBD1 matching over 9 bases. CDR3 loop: CASSYPPRTGAYNEQFF. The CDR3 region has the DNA TGTGCCAGCAGTTACCCCCCCCGGACAGGGGCCTACAATGAGCAGTTCTTC.